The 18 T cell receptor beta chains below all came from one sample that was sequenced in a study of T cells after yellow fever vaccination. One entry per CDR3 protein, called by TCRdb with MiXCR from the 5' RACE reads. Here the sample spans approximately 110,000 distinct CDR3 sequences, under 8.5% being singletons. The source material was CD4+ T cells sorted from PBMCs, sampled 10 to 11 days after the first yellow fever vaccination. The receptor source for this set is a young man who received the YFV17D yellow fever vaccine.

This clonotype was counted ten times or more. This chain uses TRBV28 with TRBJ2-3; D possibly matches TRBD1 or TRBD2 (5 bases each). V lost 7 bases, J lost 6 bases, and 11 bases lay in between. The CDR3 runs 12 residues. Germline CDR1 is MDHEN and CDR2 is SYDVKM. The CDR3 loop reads CASKGPTDTQYF. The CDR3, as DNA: TGTGCCAGCAAGGGACCAACGGATACGCAGTATTTT.

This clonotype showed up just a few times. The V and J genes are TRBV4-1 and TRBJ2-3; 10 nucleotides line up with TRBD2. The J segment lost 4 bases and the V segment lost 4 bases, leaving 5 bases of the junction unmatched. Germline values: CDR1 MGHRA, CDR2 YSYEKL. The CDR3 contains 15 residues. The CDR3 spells CASSRERGGPDTQYF. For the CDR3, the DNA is TGCGCCAGCAGCCGGGAGCGGGGGGGCCCAGATACGCAGTATTTT.

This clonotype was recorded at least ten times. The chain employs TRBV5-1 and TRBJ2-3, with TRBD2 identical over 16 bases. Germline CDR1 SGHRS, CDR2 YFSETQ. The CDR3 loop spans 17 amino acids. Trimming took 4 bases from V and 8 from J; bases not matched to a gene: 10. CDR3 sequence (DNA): TGCGCCAGCAGCCGGGGGACTAGCGGGGGGGCTCTCGGTACGCAGTATTTT. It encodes CASSRGTSGGALGTQYF.

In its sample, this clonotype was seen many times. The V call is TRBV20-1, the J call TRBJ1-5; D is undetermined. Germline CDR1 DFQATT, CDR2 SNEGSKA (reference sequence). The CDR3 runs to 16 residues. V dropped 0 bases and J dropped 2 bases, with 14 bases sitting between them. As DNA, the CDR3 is TGCAGTGCTAGAGATCCCATGGGTTCTGGCAATCAGCCCCAGCATTTT. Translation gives CSARDPMGSGNQPQHF.

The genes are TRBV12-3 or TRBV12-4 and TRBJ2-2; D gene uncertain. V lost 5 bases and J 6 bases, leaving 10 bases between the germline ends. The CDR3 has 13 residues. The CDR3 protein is CASSPRSSGELFF. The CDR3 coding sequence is TGTGCCAGCAGTCCCCGATCATCCGGGGAGCTGTTTTTT.

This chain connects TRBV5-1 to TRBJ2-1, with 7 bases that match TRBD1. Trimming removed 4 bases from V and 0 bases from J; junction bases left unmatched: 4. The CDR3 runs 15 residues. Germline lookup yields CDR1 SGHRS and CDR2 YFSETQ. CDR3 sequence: CASSPGQSSYNEQFF. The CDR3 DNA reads TGCGCCAGCAGCCCGGGACAGAGCTCCTACAATGAGCAGTTCTTC.

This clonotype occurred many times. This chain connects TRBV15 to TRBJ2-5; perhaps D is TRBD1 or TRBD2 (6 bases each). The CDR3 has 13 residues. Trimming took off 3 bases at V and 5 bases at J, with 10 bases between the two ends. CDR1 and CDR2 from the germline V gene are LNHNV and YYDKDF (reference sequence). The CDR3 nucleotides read TGTGCCACCAGCAGTTTAGGGGGGGAGACCCAGTACTTC. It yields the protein CATSSLGGETQYF.

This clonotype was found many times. CDR3 coding DNA: TGCGCCAGCAGCCAAGCCACAGTTGGCACAGATACGCAGTATTTT. This encodes CASSQATVGTDTQYF. The chain employs TRBV4-3 and TRBJ2-3; no definite D call. Per the germline V gene, CDR1 is LGHNA and CDR2 is YSLEER. This CDR3 region has 15 residues. V was cut by 1 base and J by 1 base, with 9 bases left in between.

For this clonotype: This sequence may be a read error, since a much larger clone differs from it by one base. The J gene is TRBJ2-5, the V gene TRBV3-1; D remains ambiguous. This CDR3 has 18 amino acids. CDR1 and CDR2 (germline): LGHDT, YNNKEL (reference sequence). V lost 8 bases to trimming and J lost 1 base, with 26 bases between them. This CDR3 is CASCFPTSIATFQETQYF. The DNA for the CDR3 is TGTGCCAGCTGCTTTCCCACTTCTATAGCCACCTTCCAAGAGACCCAGTACTTC.

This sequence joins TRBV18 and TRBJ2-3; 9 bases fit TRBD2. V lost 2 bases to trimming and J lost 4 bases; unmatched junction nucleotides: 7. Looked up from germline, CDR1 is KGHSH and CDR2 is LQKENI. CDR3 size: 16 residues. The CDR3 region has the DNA TGTGCCAGCTCACCAGCCGTAGCGGGGGAGGCAGATACGCAGTATTTT. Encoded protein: CASSPAVAGEADTQYF.

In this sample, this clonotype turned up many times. CDR3 sequence: CASSYRRKNEQFF. The CDR3 DNA follows: TGTGCCAGCAGTTATCGGCGGAAGAATGAGCAGTTCTTC. The V call is TRBV6-5, the J call TRBJ2-1, with unresolved D. The V end lost 3 bases, the J end lost 7 bases, and 10 bases lay between the germline ends. This CDR3 is 13 amino acids long. CDR1 is MNHEY and CDR2 is SVGAGI in the germline V gene.

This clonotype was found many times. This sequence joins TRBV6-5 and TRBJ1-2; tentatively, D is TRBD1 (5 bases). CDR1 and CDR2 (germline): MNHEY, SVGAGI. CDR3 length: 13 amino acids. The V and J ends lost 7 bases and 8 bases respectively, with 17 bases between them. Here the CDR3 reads CASTPGTLLGYTF. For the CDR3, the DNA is TGTGCCAGCACCCCGGGGACCCTCCTAGGCTACACCTTC.

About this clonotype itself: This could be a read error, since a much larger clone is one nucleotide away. CDR3 nucleotides: TGTGCCATCAGTGGTCTCCAGGATGAAAAACTGTTTTTT. Translation gives CAISGLQDEKLFF. This sequence joins TRBV10-3 and TRBJ1-4; D not certain. This CDR3 spans 13 amino acids. Trimming removed 4 bases at V and 6 bases at J, with 9 bases between. Germline V gene sequence: CDR1 ENHRY, CDR2 SYGVKD.

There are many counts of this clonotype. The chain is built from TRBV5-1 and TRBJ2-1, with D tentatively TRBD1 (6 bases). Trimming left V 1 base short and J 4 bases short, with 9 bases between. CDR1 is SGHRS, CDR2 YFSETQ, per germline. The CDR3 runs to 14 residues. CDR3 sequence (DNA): TGCGCCAGCAGCTTGTGGGGGCATTACAATGAGCAGTTCTTC. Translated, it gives CASSLWGHYNEQFF.

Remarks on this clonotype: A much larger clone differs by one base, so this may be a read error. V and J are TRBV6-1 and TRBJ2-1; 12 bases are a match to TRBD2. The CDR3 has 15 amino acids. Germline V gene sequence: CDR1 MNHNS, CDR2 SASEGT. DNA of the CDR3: TGTGGCAGCGCCCCTCTAGCGGGGGGGCCGGTTGAGCAGTTCTTC. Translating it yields CGSAPLAGGPVEQFF.

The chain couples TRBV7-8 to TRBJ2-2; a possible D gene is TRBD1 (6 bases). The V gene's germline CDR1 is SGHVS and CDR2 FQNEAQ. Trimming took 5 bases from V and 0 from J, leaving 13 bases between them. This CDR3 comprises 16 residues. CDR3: CASSLLTGSNTGELFF. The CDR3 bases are TGTGCCAGCAGCCTCTTGACAGGCTCGAACACCGGGGAGCTGTTTTTT.

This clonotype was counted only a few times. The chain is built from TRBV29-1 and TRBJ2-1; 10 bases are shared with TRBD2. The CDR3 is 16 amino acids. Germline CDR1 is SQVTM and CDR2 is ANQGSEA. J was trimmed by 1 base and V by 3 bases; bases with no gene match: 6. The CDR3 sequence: CSVESGGAESYNEQFF. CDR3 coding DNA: TGCAGCGTTGAGAGCGGGGGGGCCGAGTCCTACAATGAGCAGTTCTTC.

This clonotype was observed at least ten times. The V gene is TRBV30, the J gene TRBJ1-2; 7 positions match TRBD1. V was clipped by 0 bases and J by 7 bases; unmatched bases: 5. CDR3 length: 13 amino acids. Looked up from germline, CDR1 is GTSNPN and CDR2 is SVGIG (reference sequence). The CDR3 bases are TGTGCCTGGAGTGTATCAGGGGGGTTTGGCTACACCTTC. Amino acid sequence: CAWSVSGGFGYTF.